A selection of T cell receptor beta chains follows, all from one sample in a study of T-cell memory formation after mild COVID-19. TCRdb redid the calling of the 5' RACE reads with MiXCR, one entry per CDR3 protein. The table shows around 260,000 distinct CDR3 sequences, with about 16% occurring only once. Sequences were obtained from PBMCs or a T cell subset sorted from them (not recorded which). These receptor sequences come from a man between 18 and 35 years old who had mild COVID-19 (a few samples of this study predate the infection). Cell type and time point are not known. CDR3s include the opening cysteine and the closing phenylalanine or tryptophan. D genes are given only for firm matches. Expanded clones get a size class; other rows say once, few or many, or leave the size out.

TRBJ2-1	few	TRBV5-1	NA	TGCGCCAGCAGCCCGGTCCGAGCGAGCTCCTACAATGAGCAGTTCTTC	CASSPVRASSYNEQFF
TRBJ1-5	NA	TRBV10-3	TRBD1	TGTGCCATCAGTGAGTCAGTGACAGGGGATCAGCCCCAGCATTTT	CAISESVTGDQPQHF
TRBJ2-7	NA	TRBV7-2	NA	TGTGCCAGCAGCTTATCGGCGCCGAGCTCCTACGAGCAGTACTTC	CASSLSAPSSYEQYF
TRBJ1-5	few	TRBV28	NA	TGTGCCAGCAGTTTAGGAGGGATGAAAGGTCAGCCCCAGCATTTT	CASSLGGMKGQPQHF
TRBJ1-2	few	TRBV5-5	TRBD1	TGTGCCAGCAGCGACCGACGACAGGGGGCAGGTGGCTACACCTTC	CASSDRRQGAGGYTF
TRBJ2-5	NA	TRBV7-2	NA	TGTGCCAGCAGCTTAGATGGCGCCTCTGCCCGGTACTTC	CASSLDGASARYF
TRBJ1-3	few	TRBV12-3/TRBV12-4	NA	TGTGCCAGCAGTTTGGAGGGGTGGGGAAACACCATATATTTT	CASSLEGWGNTIYF
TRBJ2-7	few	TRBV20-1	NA	TGCAGTGCTTCAAACCCGACGGAGACGCTCTACGAGCAGTACTTC	CSASNPTETLYEQYF
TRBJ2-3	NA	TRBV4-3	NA	TGCGCCAGCAGCCAAAGATCCCGCACAGATACGCAGTATTTT	CASSQRSRTDTQYF
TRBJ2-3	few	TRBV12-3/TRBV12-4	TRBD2	TGTGCCAGCAGGGCGGGGGTGAGCACAGATACGCAGTATTTT	CASRAGVSTDTQYF
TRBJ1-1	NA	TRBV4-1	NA	TGCGCCAGCAGCCAATACAGCCACACTGAAGCTTTCTTT	CASSQYSHTEAFF
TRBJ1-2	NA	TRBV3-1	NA	TGTGCCAGCAGCCAAGATCTGATTCACTATGGCTACACCTTC	CASSQDLIHYGYTF
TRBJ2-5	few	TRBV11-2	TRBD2	TGTGCCAGCAGCCCCCGGGGAGCGGGGGAAGAGACCCAGTACTTC	CASSPRGAGEETQYF
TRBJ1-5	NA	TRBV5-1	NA	TGCGCCAGCAGCTTGGGTGTGGGTGGGCAGCCCCAGCATTTT	CASSLGVGGQPQHF
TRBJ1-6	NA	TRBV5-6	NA	TGTGCCAGCCGCCCCGGGCAGGGTGTTACCTCCTATAATTCACCCCTCCACTTT	CASRPGQGVTSYNSPLHF
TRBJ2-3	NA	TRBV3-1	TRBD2	TGTGCCAGCAGCAAACTAGCGGGGTCTAGCACAGATACGCAGTATTTT	CASSKLAGSSTDTQYF
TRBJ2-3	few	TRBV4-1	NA	TGCGCCAGCAGCTCTCTGACACGTTCTAGCACAGATACGCAGTATTTT	CASSSLTRSSTDTQYF
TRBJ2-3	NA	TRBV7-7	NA	TGTGCTAGCAGCCAGGACCGTTACACAGATACGCAGTATTTT	CASSQDRYTDTQYF
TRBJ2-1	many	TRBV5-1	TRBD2	TGCGCCAGCAGCCTAGCGGGGGGCCTCTACAATGAGCAGTTCTTC	CASSLAGGLYNEQFF
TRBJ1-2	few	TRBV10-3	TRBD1	TGTGCCATCAGTCCGGGACAGGGGGTTGGCTACACCTTC	CAISPGQGVGYTF
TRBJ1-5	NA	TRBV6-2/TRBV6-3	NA	TGTGCCAGCAGTTACCGAACAGATGCTCAGCCCCAGCATTTT	CASSYRTDAQPQHF
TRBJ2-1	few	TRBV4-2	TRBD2	TGTGCCAGCAGCCAAGATCTCGGCGGGGGTGGCAATGAGCAGTTCTTC	CASSQDLGGGGNEQFF
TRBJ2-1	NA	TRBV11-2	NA	TGTGCCAGCAGCCCTGCAGGGCTCTACAATGAGCAGTTCTTC	CASSPAGLYNEQFF
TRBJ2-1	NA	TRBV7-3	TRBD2	TGTGCCAGCAGCTACCTAGCGGGGGGCAACAATGAGCAGTTCTTC	CASSYLAGGNNEQFF
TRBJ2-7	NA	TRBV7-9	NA	TGTGCCAGCAGCTCCACAGGTACTCTTTCCTACGAGCAGTACTTC	CASSSTGTLSYEQYF
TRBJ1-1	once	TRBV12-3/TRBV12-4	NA	TGTGCCAGCAGTTATGGCCGGGGAGAAGCTTTCTTT	CASSYGRGEAFF
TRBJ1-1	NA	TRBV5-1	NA	TGCGCCAGCAGCTCGACAGACGGCGGGTCCACTGAAGCTTTCTTT	CASSSTDGGSTEAFF
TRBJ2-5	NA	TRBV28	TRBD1	TGTGCCAGCACCACCTCCCGTCGGGACAGGGGAGGAGAGACCCAGTACTTC	CASTTSRRDRGGETQYF
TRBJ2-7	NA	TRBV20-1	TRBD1	TGCAGTGCCCGAACCGGGGACAGTCCCTACGAGCAGTACTTC	CSARTGDSPYEQYF
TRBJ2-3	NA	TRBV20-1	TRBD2	TGCAGTGCTGGGGGGGGACTAGCGGGCCGCACAGATACGCAGTATTTT	CSAGGGLAGRTDTQYF
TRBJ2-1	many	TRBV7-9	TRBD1	TGTGCCAGCAGCCGTCCGGGACAGGGATACAATGAGCAGTTCTTC	CASSRPGQGYNEQFF
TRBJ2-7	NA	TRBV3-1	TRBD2	TGTGCCAGCAGCCAGGTCTATTACGGGAGGGTTTCCTACGAGCAGTACTTC	CASSQVYYGRVSYEQYF
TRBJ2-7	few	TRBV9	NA	TGTGCCAGCAGCGTAGGAGGCCAGGGAAGCTCCTACGAGCAGTACTTC	CASSVGGQGSSYEQYF
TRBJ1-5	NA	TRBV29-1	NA	TGCAGCGCCATCAGGGGTCCCCAGCATTTT	CSAIRGPQHF
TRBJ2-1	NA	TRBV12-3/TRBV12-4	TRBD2	TGTGCCAGCAGTTTGTCCCCGGGAGGCAATGAGCAGTTCTTC	CASSLSPGGNEQFF
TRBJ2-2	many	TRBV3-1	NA	TGTGCCAGCAGCCCGCGTCGGAGGACGAACACCGGGGAGCTGTTTTTT	CASSPRRRTNTGELFF
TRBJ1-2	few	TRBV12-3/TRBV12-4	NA	TGTGCCAGCAGTTTAGGGCCGTATGGCTACACCTTC	CASSLGPYGYTF
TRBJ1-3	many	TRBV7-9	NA	TGTGCCAGCAGCTTTTCTGGCCCGGATTCTAACACCATATATTTT	CASSFSGPDSNTIYF
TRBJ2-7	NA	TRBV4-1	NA	TGCTCCAGCAGCCAAGTTCCGGGCGAGAGCTCCTACGAGCAGTACTTC	CSSSQVPGESSYEQYF
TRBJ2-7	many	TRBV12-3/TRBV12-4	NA	TGTGCCAGCAGTTTAGCTGGCACCGAGCAGTACTTC	CASSLAGTEQYF
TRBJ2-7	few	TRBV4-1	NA	TGCGCCAGCAGCCAAGACCGGCCCTACGAGCAGTACTTC	CASSQDRPYEQYF
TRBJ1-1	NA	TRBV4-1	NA	TGCGCCAGCAGGGGGGATGTTGAAGCTTTCTTT	CASRGDVEAFF
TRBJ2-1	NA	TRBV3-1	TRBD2	TGTGCCAGCAGCCCTAGCGGGAGGAATGAGCAGTTCTTC	CASSPSGRNEQFF
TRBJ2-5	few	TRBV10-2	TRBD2	TGCGCCAGCAGTGATCGACTAGCTGCTCTCCAAGAGACCCAGTACTTC	CASSDRLAALQETQYF
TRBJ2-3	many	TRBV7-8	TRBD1	TGTGCCAGCAGCTTAGAGGAGGCGGACAGGCGCACAGATACGCAGTATTTT	CASSLEEADRRTDTQYF
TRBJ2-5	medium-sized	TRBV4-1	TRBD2	TGCGCCAGCAGCCCCTCCCCGGGAGGAAAAAAAGAGACCCAGTACTTC	CASSPSPGGKKETQYF
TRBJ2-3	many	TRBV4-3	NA	TGCGCCAGCAGCCAAGTGGGGGGCCCTGCAGATACGCAGTATTTT	CASSQVGGPADTQYF
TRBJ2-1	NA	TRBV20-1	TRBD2	TGCAGTGCTAGAAATTGGGCGGGGGGGCCCCGGAAGGACGAGCAGTTCTTC	CSARNWAGGPRKDEQFF
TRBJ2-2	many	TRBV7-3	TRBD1	TGTGCCAGCACCCCAGGGACAGGGGTGGCCGGGGAGCTGTTTTTT	CASTPGTGVAGELFF
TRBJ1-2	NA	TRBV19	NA	TGTGCCAGTCAATCAGGACAGCCTTCTGGCTACACCTTC	CASQSGQPSGYTF
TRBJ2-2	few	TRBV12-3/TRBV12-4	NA	TGTGCCAGCAGTTTATTTGGGGCCACCGGGGAGCTGTTTTTT	CASSLFGATGELFF
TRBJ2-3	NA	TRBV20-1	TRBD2	TGCAGTGCTGGGGGTAGGCTAGCGGGGGCAGATACGCAGTATTTT	CSAGGRLAGADTQYF
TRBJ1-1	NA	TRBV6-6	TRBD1	TGTGCCAGCAACCAAAGACAGGGGAACACTGAAGCTTTCTTT	CASNQRQGNTEAFF
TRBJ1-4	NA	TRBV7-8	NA	TGTGCCAGCAGCTATCGGGATGAAAAACTGTTTTTT	CASSYRDEKLFF
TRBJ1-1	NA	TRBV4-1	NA	TGCGCCAGCACCAACCGGGACACTGAAGCTTTCTTT	CASTNRDTEAFF
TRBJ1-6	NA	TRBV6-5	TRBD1	TGTGCCAGCAGCGCAAGAGGGACAGGGGATAATTCACCCCTCCACTTT	CASSARGTGDNSPLHF
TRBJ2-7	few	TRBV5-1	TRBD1	TGCGCCAGCAGCTTGGCTGCCCGGACAGGGACCTACGAGCAGTACTTC	CASSLAARTGTYEQYF